The subject of this entry is one T cell receptor beta chain. Its antigen is unknown. These data originate in a study of PD-L1 blockade in urothelial cancer. Broader study findings: Durable-benefit patients showed greater tumor-associated blood clone expansion at 3 weeks.

V lost 1 base and J 4 bases, leaving 2 bases between the germline ends. This CDR3 has 11 residues. CDR1 and CDR2 (germline): SGHTS, YDEGEE. Sequencing used immunoSEQ multiplex PCR; TCRdb keeps in-frame clones, though not all of them. Among approximately 71,000 clones listed, around 90% were seen once. This clonotype was sampled from a man in his 60s with urothelial cancer. Sequencing used PBMCs, obtained around atezolizumab (anti-PD-L1) treatment. V usage is TRBV5-8 and J usage is TRBJ1-1, with D unresolved. The CDR3 DNA sequence: TGTGCCAGCAGCTTGCGCACTGAAGCTTTCTTT. Translated: CASSLRTEAFF.